These T cell receptor beta chains were read from a single sample in a study of cytomegalovirus exposure and HLA in healthy donors. Sequencing was performed with immunoSEQ multiplex PCR; in TCRdb, only in-frame clones are kept and a portion is missing. The data hold about 76,000 clones, with over 60% observed a single time. Sequenced: PBMCs. These receptors came from a middle-aged woman in good health and CMV-seropositive. The CDR3 runs from the conserved cysteine through the conserved F or W. Each record gives: V gene, clone size, J gene, CDR3 protein. The size of a clone is reported for some rows only, either as once, few or many, or as a class for expanded clones.

TRBV30	NA	TRBJ2-3	CAWSAGQGAGTDTQYF
TRBV9	NA	TRBJ2-7	CASSRGGSYEQYF
TRBV7-2	NA	TRBJ1-1	CASSPTIEAFF
TRBV7-2	NA	TRBJ2-7	CASSLSSGNYEQYF
TRBV2	NA	TRBJ2-3	CAAGRGGRSRDTQYF
TRBV7-2	once	TRBJ1-2	CASSLGQGLGYTF
TRBV15	NA	TRBJ2-7	CATSRAGSSYEQYF
TRBV7-9	NA	TRBJ1-2	CATPPSNRENYGYTF
TRBV19	NA	TRBJ2-7	CASSPAGLIYEQYF
TRBV13	NA	TRBJ1-2	CASSLDTRGGYTF
TRBV13	NA	TRBJ2-5	CASSFRTEQETQYF
TRBV19	once	TRBJ2-2	CASSNLATSGNTGELFF
TRBV4-3	NA	TRBJ1-2	CASSQHESEGVWGYTF
TRBV27	NA	TRBJ2-1	CASTQYSGSVHEQFF
TRBV5-1	NA	TRBJ2-7	CASSKGQGYEQYF
TRBV7-2	NA	TRBJ1-1	CASSYGPNTEAFF
TRBV18	NA	TRBJ1-4	CASSPEQGDEKLFF
TRBV28	NA	TRBJ2-1	CASSLTIAGTSYNEQFF
TRBV6-5	once	TRBJ1-1	CATSRLDGTEAFF
TRBV5-1	NA	TRBJ1-2	CASSFDRDYGYTF
TRBV28	NA	TRBJ2-6	CASSLGLSGANVLTF
TRBV6-5	NA	TRBJ2-7	CASSHAGEQYF
TRBV11-2	once	TRBJ2-7	CASSLGTGRRVYEQYF
TRBV7-2	NA	TRBJ2-2	CASSLFGGATGELFF
TRBV9	NA	TRBJ2-7	CASSVGGSGAPYEQYF
TRBV11-2	NA	TRBJ2-1	CASRTGTDEQFF
TRBV4-3	once	TRBJ1-2	CASSQRGTATLYGYTF
TRBV19	few	TRBJ2-7	CASSRTGAWEQYF
TRBV7-9	once	TRBJ2-5	CASTRTAALQETQYF
TRBV15	NA	TRBJ2-1	CATSRRGWGVSEQFF
TRBV4-2	NA	TRBJ2-2	CASSQTASTMAGELFF
TRBV11-3	once	TRBJ2-1	CASSLGDSGRRYNEQFF
TRBV30	NA	TRBJ2-5	CASTGKGQETQYF
TRBV29-1	once	TRBJ2-5	CSVAGSGGKETQYF
TRBV7-2	NA	TRBJ1-1	CASSSRTGGSGTEAFF
TRBV28	NA	TRBJ2-1	CASSTRRGEPYNEQFF
TRBV7-2	NA	TRBJ2-2	CASSPFPILAGPTGELFF
TRBV25-1	NA	TRBJ2-7	CASSEWGTTSSYEQYF
TRBV18	NA	TRBJ1-1	CASSPGLNTEAFF
TRBV10-3	many	TRBJ1-1	CATSTGDLNTEAFF
TRBV6-5	few	TRBJ2-7	CASRPGLGSEQYF
TRBV4-3	NA	TRBJ1-2	CASSQEDRGAYGYTF
TRBV5-8	NA	TRBJ1-5	CASSLPQGRDQPQHF
TRBV4-3	NA	TRBJ2-1	CASSQDPSGGAGEQFF
TRBV13	NA	TRBJ1-1	CASSLSGLDTEAFF
TRBV5-6	NA	TRBJ1-4	CASSYFDRVGEKLFF
TRBV2	NA	TRBJ1-6	CASSEPRGNNSPLHF
TRBV30	few	TRBJ1-5	CAWSVGDNNQPQHF
TRBV7-9	NA	TRBJ2-5	CASSLGGGRETQYF
TRBV5-1	NA	TRBJ2-2	CASSLVHSGMGTGELFF
TRBV5-8	NA	TRBJ1-1	CASSSRTGNTEAFF
TRBV28	NA	TRBJ2-7	CASRYDRASSYEQYF
TRBV19	NA	TRBJ1-5	CASSIKAGQPQHF
TRBV10-3	NA	TRBJ1-1	CAISSLGGGTEAFF
TRBV10-3	NA	TRBJ2-5	CAIKGGEETQYF